This T cell receptor (beta chain) was sequenced in a study of T cells in Graves' hyperthyroidism and ophthalmopathy. Regions amplified from RNA transcripts were the TCR beta CDR3 regions. HTBI primers were the set used in a first-round RT-PCR of the TCR CDR3. One entry per CDR3 protein results from TCRdb running MiXCR on the multiplex PCR reads. The sample carries about 560,000 distinct CDR3 sequences, roughly 15% recorded once. This clonotype appeared many times. Its antigen is undetermined. Study outcomes and limitations: The model predicted ophthalmopathy a median around seven months before onset.

The sample taken for sequencing was blood. The TCR sequence derives from a woman aged 40 to 49 with Graves' hyperthyroidism.

The CDR3 reads CASREQGHSYEQYF. The CDR3 DNA is TGCGCCAGCAGGGAACAGGGGCACTCCTACGAGCAGTACTTC. The J gene is TRBJ2-7, the V gene TRBV5-1; 7 nucleotides match TRBD1. V gave up 5 bases and J gave up 0 bases; unmatched junction bases: 5. This CDR3 contains 14 residues. Germline CDR1 and CDR2: SGHRS and YFSETQ.